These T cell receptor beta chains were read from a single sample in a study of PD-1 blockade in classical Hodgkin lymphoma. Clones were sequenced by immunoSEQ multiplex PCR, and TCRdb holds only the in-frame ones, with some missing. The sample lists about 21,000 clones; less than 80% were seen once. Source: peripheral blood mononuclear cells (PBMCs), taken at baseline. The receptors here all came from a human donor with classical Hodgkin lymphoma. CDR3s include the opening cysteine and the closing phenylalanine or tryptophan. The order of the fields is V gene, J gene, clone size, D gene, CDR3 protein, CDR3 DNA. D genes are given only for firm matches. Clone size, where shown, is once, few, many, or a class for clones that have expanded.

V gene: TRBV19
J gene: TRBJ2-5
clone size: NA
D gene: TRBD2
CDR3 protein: CASSSGLAGAVETQYF
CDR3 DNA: TGTGCCAGTAGTTCGGGACTAGCGGGAGCGGTAGAGACCCAGTACTTC

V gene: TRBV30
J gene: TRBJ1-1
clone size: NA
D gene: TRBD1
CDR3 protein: CAWSGDREGIMNTEAFF
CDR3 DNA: TGTGCCTGGAGTGGCGACAGGGAAGGTATCATGAACACTGAAGCTTTCTTT

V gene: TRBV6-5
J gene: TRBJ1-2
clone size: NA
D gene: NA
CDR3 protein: CASSLSGGNYGYTF
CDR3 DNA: TGTGCCAGCAGCCTCAGTGGTGGCAACTATGGCTACACCTTC

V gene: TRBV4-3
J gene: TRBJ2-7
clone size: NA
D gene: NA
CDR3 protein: CASSQDYGAYEQYF
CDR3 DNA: TGCGCCAGCAGCCAAGATTACGGAGCCTACGAGCAGTACTTC

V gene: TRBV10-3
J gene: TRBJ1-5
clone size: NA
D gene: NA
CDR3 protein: CASQESNQPQHF
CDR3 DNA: TGTGCCAGCCAGGAGAGCAATCAGCCCCAGCATTTT

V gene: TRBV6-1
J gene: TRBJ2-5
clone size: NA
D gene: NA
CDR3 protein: CASSELSAAQETQYF
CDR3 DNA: TGTGCCAGCAGTGAATTGTCGGCAGCTCAAGAGACCCAGTACTTC

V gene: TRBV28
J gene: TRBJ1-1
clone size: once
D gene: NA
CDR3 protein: CASSKTPYRGNTEAFF
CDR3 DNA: TGTGCCAGCAGCAAAACTCCTTACCGCGGGAACACTGAAGCTTTCTTT

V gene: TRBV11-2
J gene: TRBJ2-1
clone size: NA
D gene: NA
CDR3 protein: CASSLGQNNEQFF
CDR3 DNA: TGTGCCAGCAGCTTAGGACAAAACAATGAGCAGTTCTTC

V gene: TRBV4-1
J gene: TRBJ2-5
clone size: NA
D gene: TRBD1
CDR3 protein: CASSQDFHRGQSGTQYF
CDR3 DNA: TGCGCCAGCAGCCAAGACTTTCACAGGGGGCAGTCGGGGACCCAGTACTTC

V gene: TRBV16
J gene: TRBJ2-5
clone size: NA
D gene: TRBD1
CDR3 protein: CASSQGQERTQYF
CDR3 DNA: TGTGCCAGCAGCCAGGGACAGGAAAGGACCCAGTACTTC

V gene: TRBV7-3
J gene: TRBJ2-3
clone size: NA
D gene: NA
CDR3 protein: CASSLGSGASMDTQYF
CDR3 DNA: TGTGCCAGCAGCTTAGGGAGTGGGGCGTCCATGGATACGCAGTATTTT

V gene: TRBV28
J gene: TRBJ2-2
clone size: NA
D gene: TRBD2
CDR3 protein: CASSSPVRGRAGSTGELFF
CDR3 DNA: TGTGCCAGCAGTTCTCCAGTTCGGGGGAGGGCCGGCAGCACCGGGGAGCTGTTTTTT

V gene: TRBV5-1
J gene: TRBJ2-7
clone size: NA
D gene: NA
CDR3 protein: CASTVAGSYEQYF
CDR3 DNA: TGCGCCAGCACGGTGGCGGGAAGCTACGAGCAGTACTTC

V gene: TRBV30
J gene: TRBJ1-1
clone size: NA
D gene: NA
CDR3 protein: CAWSVRRGLAFF
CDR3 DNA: TGTGCCTGGAGTGTACGGCGGGGGCTAGCTTTCTTT

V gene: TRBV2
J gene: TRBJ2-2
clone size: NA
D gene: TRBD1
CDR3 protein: CATQGITNTGELFF
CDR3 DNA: TGTGCCACACAGGGGATTACGAACACCGGGGAGCTGTTTTTT

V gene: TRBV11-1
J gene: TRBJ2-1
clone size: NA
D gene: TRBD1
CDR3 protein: CASSPGQGSYNEQFF
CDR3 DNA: TGTGCCAGCAGCCCGGGACAGGGCAGCTACAATGAGCAGTTCTTC

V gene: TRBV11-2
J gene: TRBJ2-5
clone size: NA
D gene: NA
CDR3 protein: CASSSFRTGRGETQYF
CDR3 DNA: TGTGCCAGCAGCTCCTTCAGGACAGGGCGGGGGGAGACCCAGTACTTC

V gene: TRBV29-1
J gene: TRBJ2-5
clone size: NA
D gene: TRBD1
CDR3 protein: CSGQGLGIETQYF
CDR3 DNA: TGCAGCGGACAGGGTCTAGGAATAGAGACCCAGTACTTC